Described below is a single T cell receptor beta chain sequence and its context. This clone was seen repeatedly, ten times or more. It has no known antigen specificity. The read stops 3 residues short of the end of the CDR3; the missing end is completed from the germline J gene. This entry belongs to a study of T cell clonality in common variable immunodeficiency (dated by TCRdb to about 2015). For sequencing input, CVID and control samples contributed equivalent amounts of genomic DNA. For every sample, a 60 bp segment covering the rearranged TCRbeta CDR3 region was amplified and then sequenced. The immunoSEQ assay, a bias-corrected multiplex PCR combined with high-throughput sequencing, was used to amplify TCRbeta. In the source study's methods: Each unique nucleotide sequence was treated as a clone and annotated with V, D and J genes, copy number and frequency. Sequences were labeled productive if in frame, and non-productive if out of frame or containing stop codons. As previously described, Shannon's entropy was used to calculate clonality. The predicted amino acid sequences of productive clones were used to derive mean CDR3 Kyte-Doolittle hydropathy. The R hclust function was used to hierarchically cluster scaled V gene usage with Manhattan distance and complete linkage. Sharing of clones by CDR3 amino acid sequence was evaluated by resampling 12 repertoires per group over 100 rounds. Repertoires were searched for roughly 63 published EBV-specific and about 240 published CMV-specific TCRbeta sequences. After two CVID samples that produced fewer than 10,000 sequences were dropped from the analysis, around 40 CVID repertoires remained. Drawn from immuneACCESS, this table holds only the in-frame rearrangements with V and J called that TCRdb kept. Clones are partly lost; checked studies trace under half to an unresolved V gene and leave the rest unexplained. Clone size and V and J calls were adopted from that table, with D and trimming inferred from the DNA. The table records tens of thousands of clones for this sample, and not one of them appears only once. Together, the top ten hold about 1% of the sample.

Sequences SGHNT (CDR1) and YYREEE (CDR2) are obtained from the germline V gene (reference sequence). From the cysteine through the phenylalanine, the CDR3 covers 13 amino acids. Of the CDR3's DNA, 30 bases were read; they are in frame from base 1. Most of the CVID patients and most of the healthy controls were of Caucasian heritage. Heparinized peripheral whole blood samples of about 4.5 to 9 ml were collected from each donor. Genomic DNA from adults with common variable immune deficiency (CVID) and from healthy adult controls was the source for sequencing TCRbeta CDR3 repertoires. A total of some 22 healthy adult volunteers (around 12 female and ten or so male; age range about 23 to 75 years, mean age 34) were included in the control group. To isolate peripheral blood mononuclear cells, diluted blood was subjected to density centrifugation over Hypaque 1077 or Ficoll-Paque. Genomic DNA was obtained from unsorted mononuclear cells using either Qiagen column purification or a centrifugation-based method.

Study-wide findings and limitations: CVID subjects shared fewer TCRbeta clones with each other than healthy controls did (p < 0.0001). It was noted by the authors that sequencing of the repertoires of T cell subpopulations would be needed to clarify the cause of the increased clonality in CVID. Differences among patients in the CVID cohort limited the correlations between repertoire features and clinical complications. Even though DNA input was equal, the average per sample came to some 82,000 unique sequences for controls compared with approximately 29,000 for CVID samples. Increased TCRbeta clonality was found in CVID subjects compared with healthy controls (t-test p = 0.018), with the increase being most characteristic of about a third of subjects. CVID TCRbeta sequences reportedly showed fewer deletions and N-nucleotide insertions and lacked highly modified clones with 13 or more V deletions.

The source material was peripheral blood mononuclear cells. The chain is encoded by TRBV5-4 joined to TRBJ2-4; the D gene is perhaps TRBD2, from 7 matching bases. The clonotype originates from a person aged 18-70 years in good health. CDR3 bases read: TGTGCCAGCAGCCCGGGGGGCCTTAAGTCT. It encodes CASSPGGLKS. The whole CDR3 region reads CASSPGGLKSQYF.